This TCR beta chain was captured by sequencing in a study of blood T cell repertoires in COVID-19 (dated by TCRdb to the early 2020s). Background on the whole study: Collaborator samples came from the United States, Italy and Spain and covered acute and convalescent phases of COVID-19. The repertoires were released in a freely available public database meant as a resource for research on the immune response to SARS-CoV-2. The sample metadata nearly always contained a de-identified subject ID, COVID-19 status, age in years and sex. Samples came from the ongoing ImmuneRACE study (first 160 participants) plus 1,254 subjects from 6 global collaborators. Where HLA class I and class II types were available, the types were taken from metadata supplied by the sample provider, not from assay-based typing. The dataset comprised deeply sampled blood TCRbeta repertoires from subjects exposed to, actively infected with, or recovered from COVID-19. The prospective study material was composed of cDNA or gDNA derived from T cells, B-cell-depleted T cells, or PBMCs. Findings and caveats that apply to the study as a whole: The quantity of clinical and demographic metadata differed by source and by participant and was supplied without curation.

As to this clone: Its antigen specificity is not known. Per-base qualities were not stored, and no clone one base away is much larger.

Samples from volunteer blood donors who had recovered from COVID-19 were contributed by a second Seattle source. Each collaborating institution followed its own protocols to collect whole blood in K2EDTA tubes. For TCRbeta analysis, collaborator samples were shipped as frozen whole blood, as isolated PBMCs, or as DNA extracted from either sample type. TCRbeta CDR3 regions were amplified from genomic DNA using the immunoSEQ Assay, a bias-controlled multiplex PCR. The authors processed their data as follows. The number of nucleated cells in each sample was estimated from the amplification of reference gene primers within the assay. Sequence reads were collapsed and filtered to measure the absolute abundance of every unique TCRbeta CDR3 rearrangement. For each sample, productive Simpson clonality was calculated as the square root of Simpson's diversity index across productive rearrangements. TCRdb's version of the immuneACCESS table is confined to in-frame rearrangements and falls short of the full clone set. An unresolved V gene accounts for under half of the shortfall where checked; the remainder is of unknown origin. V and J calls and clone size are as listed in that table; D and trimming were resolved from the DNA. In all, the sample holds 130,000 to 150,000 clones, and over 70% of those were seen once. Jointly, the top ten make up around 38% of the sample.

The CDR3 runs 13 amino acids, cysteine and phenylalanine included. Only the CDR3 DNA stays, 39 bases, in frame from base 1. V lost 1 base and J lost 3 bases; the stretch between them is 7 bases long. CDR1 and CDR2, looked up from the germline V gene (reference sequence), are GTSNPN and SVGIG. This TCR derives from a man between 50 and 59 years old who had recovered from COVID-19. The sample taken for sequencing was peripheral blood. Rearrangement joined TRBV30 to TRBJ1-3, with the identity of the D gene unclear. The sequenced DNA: TGTGCCTGGAGTGCACTGATTGGAAACACCATATATTTT. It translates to CAWSALIGNTIYF. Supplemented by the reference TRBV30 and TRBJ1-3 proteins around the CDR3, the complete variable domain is SQTIHQWPATLVQPVGSPLSLECTVEGTSNPNLYWYRQAAGRGLQLLFYSVGIGQISSEVPQNLSASRPQDRQFILSSKKLLLSDSGFYLCAWSALIGNTIYFGEGSWLTVV.